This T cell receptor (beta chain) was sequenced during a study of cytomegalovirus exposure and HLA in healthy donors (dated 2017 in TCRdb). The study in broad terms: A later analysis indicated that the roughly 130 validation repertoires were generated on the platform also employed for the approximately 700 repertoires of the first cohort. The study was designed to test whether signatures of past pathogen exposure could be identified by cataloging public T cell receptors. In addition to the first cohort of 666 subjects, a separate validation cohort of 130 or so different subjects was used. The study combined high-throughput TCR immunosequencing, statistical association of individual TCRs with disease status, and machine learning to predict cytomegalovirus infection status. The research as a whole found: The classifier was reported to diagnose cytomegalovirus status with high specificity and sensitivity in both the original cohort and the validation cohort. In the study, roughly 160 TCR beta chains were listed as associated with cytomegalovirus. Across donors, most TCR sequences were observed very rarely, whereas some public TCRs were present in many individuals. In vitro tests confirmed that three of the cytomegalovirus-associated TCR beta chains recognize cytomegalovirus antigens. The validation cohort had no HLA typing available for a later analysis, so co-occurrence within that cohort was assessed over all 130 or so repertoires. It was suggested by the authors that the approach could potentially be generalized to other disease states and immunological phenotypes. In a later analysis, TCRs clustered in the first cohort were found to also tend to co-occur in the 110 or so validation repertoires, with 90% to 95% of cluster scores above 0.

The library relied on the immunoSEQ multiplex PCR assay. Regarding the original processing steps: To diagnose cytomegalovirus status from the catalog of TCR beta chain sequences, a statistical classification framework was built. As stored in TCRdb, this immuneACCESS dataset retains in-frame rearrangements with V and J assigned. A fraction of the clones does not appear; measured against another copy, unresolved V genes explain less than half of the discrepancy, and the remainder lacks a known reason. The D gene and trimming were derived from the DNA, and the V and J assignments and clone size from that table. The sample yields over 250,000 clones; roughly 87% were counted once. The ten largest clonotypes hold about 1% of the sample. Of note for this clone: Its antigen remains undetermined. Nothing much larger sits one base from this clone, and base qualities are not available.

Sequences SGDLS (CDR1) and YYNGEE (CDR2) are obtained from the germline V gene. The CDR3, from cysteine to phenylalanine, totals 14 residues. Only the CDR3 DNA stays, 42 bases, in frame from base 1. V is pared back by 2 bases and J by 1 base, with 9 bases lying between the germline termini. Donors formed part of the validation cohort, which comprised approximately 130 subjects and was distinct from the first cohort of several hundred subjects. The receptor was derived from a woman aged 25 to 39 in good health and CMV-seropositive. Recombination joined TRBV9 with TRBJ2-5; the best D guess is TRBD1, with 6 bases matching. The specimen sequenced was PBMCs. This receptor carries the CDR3 CASSVSGVQETQYF. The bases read TGTGCCAGCAGCGTTTCAGGGGTCCAAGAGACCCAGTACTTC.